The present entry profiles one T cell receptor beta chain with its context. Its target is unknown. The sample originates from a study of T cell responses to AZD1222 COVID-19 vaccine. Study-wide points: Reportedly, close to half of spike-specific TCRs are directed against unmutated variant regions. Researchers report vaccine-associated CD4 TCRs spanning spike, with dominance at 160-218 and 743-854. Only 5 to 7 AZD1222 recipients tested seropositive at baseline.

The CDR3 contains 19 residues. The V segment lost 2 bases and the J segment 0 bases; nucleotides outside the gene matches: 11. Per the germline V gene, CDR1 is MDHEN and CDR2 is SYDVKM. Profiling relied on immunoSEQ multiplex PCR, and the TCRdb table lists in-frame clones only, not all of them. Among 77,000 or so clones, 75% to 90% were seen once, and the ten largest hold roughly 31%. This TCR was recovered from an adult in good health. Sample: peripheral blood, taken on day 0 of AZD1222 vaccination. J is TRBJ1-1 and V is TRBV28, with 11 bases matching TRBD1. The DNA for the CDR3 is TGTGCCAGCAGTTTACTGCTAAGGGGGACAGGGGGAATGAACACTGAAGCTTTCTTT. It encodes CASSLLLRGTGGMNTEAFF.